The 23 T cell receptor beta chains presented below share a single source sample, sequenced in a study of T cell responses to AZD1222 COVID-19 vaccine. Profiled with immunoSEQ multiplex PCR; TCRdb holds only in-frame clones, not every one. The sample lists approximately 64,000 clones, about 89% occurring once. Sequenced material: peripheral blood, taken 28 days after the second dose of the MenACWY control vaccine. The receptors here all came from an adult who received the MenACWY meningococcal vaccine as a control.

The V and J genes are TRBV28 and TRBJ2-7; perhaps TRBD2 as D (6 bases). V lost 3 bases to trimming and J lost 7 bases, with 13 bases between them. Germline V CDR1 and CDR2: MDHEN, SYDVKM. This CDR3 spans 13 amino acids. CDR3 amino acids: CASSFRETSEQYF. For the CDR3, the DNA is TGTGCCAGCAGTTTCCGGGAGACTAGTGAGCAGTACTTC.

V is TRBV19 and J is TRBJ2-7, with D perhaps TRBD2 (6 bases). The V gene lost 5 bases and the J gene lost 0 bases, with 8 bases spanning the gap. The CDR3 is 13 residues long. Germline CDR1 LNHDA, CDR2 SQIVND (reference sequence). The CDR3 spells CASSGGSSYEQYF. Here the CDR3 DNA reads TGTGCCAGTAGTGGAGGGAGCTCCTACGAGCAGTACTTC.

The CDR3 is CASSGTHRSLSNEQFF. The CDR3 DNA reads TGTGCCAGCAGCGGAACCCACAGATCCTTAAGCAATGAGCAGTTCTTC. V gene TRBV9 combines with J gene TRBJ2-1; D is uncertain. The CDR3 runs 16 residues. V lost 3 bases and J lost 6, with 19 bases in between. From germline, CDR1 is SGDLS and CDR2 YYNGEE. Complete variable domain (other parts from reference TRBV9 and TRBJ2-1): DSGVTQTPKHLITATGQRVTLRCSPRSGDLSVYWYQQSLDQGLQFLIQYYNGEERAKGNILERFSAQQFPDLHSELNLSSLELGDSALYFCASSGTHRSLSNEQFFGPGTRLTVL.

This chain connects TRBV10-1 to TRBJ2-2; TRBD1 aligns across 8 bases. CDR1 and CDR2 (germline): WNHNN, SYGVQD (reference sequence). The CDR3 runs to 15 residues. V gave up 0 bases and J gave up 3 bases; unmatched junction bases: 0. The DNA of the CDR3 is TGCGCCAGCAGTGAGTCGGACAGGGACACCGGGGAGCTGTTTTTT. It yields the protein CASSESDRDTGELFF.

This rearrangement joins TRBV21-1 to TRBJ2-2; the D call TRBD2 from the table was never checked on the DNA. TRBV21-1 is classified as a pseudogene. CDR3 length equals 16 residues. In DNA form, the CDR3 reads TGTGCCAGCAGCAAACCGCCTGAGTCGGACACCGGGGAGCTGTTTTTT. Translating gives CASSKPPESDTGELFF.

The CDR3 nucleotides are TGTGCCAGTAGTGACCGAGCGGGAGGGCGTGGCTCCTACAATGAGCAGTTCTTC. This sequence encodes CASSDRAGGRGSYNEQFF. The gene calls are TRBV19 and TRBJ2-1; 10 bases align to TRBD2. Germline assignment: CDR1 LNHDA and CDR2 SQIVND (reference sequence). The CDR3 contains 18 residues. Trimming took 5 bases from V and 0 from J; bases not matched to a gene: 10.

The chain couples TRBV9 to TRBJ1-3, with D possibly TRBD1 on 5 matching bases. Germline V gene data show CDR1 as SGDLS and CDR2 as YYNGEE. V was pared by 3 bases and J by 0 bases, with 10 bases between. This CDR3 has 15 residues. DNA for the CDR3: TGTGCCAGCAGCGCACAGGATTCCTCTGGAAACACCATATATTTT. It codes for CASSAQDSSGNTIYF.

The chain employs TRBV4-1 and TRBJ1-3; a possible D gene is TRBD1 (6 bases). CDR1 is MGHRA, CDR2 YSYEKL, per germline. The CDR3 is made up of 15 amino acids. Trimming removed 2 bases from V and 2 bases from J, with 10 bases in between. CDR3 in DNA: TGCGCCAGCAGCCAACTACAGGGTACTGGAAACACCATATATTTT. Encoded protein: CASSQLQGTGNTIYF.

V gene TRBV3-1 (or the pseudogene TRBV3-2) combines with J gene TRBJ1-5; D perhaps matches TRBD1 (5 bases). The CDR3 length is 15 residues. Germline-derived CDR1 and CDR2 are LGHDT and YNNKEL (reference sequence). V was trimmed by 1 base and J by 6 bases, leaving 13 bases between them. Here the CDR3 DNA reads TGTGCCAGCAGCCAAGCACCTCAGGGACTTCAGCCCCAGCATTTT. Its translation is CASSQAPQGLQPQHF.

This chain links TRBV6-6 with TRBJ1-5; TRBD1 matches 7 bases. The trim removed 4 bases at V and 3 bases at J, leaving 3 bases unmatched. In germline, CDR1 is MNHNY, CDR2 SVGAGI (reference sequence). The CDR3 has 14 amino acids. The CDR3 loop is CASSLQGTNQPQHF. As DNA, the CDR3 is TGTGCCAGCAGTTTACAGGGGACCAATCAGCCCCAGCATTTT.

This chain uses TRBV5-1 with TRBJ1-6, with D hard to call. Trimming removed 1 base at V and 3 bases at J, with 8 bases between. CDR3 length: 15 residues. CDR1 is SGHRS and CDR2 is YFSETQ in the germline V gene. In DNA form, the CDR3 reads TGCGCCAGCAGCTTGAAGGCGGGCTATAATTCACCCCTCCACTTT. It encodes CASSLKAGYNSPLHF.

In this sample, this clone turned up many times. The V and J genes are TRBV27 and TRBJ1-1; D gene unclear. Per germline, CDR1 MNHEY and CDR2 SMNVEV (reference sequence). V lost 5 bases, J lost 8 bases, and 12 bases lay in between. CDR3 size: 12 residues. CDR3 sequence (DNA): TGTGCCAGCAGTCTTGCTGGGAGGGAAGCTTTCTTT. Its translation: CASSLAGREAFF.

This sequence joins TRBV12-5 and TRBJ1-6; D is possibly TRBD1 (5 bases). There are 15 residues in the CDR3. The V and J ends lost 5 bases and 9 bases respectively, with 17 bases between them. Germline V lookup: CDR1 LGHNT, CDR2 FRNRAP. The CDR3 region has the DNA TGTGCTAGTGGTCCATCCAGGGCAGAGGGTTCACCCCTCCACTTT. The encoded protein is CASGPSRAEGSPLHF.

The V gene is TRBV19, the J gene TRBJ1-1; no reliable D call. Germline V gives CDR1 LNHDA, CDR2 SQIVND (reference sequence). Trimming removed 7 bases from V and 8 bases from J, with 17 bases in between. The CDR3 is 13 amino acids. The chain's CDR3 is CASTSFVAREAFF. CDR3 nucleotide sequence: TGTGCCAGTACCTCCTTTGTCGCCAGAGAAGCTTTCTTT.

The sample holds a few counts of this clone. This chain joins TRBV4-1 and TRBJ2-1; 10 nucleotides match TRBD2. The germline V gene encodes CDR1 MGHRA and CDR2 YSYEKL. The junction had 4 bases not matched to a gene; V was cut back by 1 base and J by 7 bases. The CDR3 is made up of 15 amino acids. CDR3 sequence reads: CASSQVEAGGNEQFF. CDR3 in DNA: TGCGCCAGCAGCCAAGTTGAAGCGGGAGGGAATGAGCAGTTCTTC.

The chain couples TRBV15 to TRBJ1-6, with D maybe TRBD1 (5 bases). The V end lost 3 bases, the J end lost 10 bases, and 16 bases lay between the germline ends. The CDR3 extends over 15 amino acids. Germline loops: CDR1 LNHNV, CDR2 YYDKDF (reference sequence). The CDR3 is CATSRSRGGSSPLHF. The CDR3, as DNA: TGTGCCACCAGCAGGTCGCGGGGGGGGAGCTCACCCCTCCACTTT.

The rearrangement joins TRBV5-4 to TRBJ2-5; D is unclear. Germline assignment: CDR1 SGHNT and CDR2 YYREEE (reference sequence). CDR3 length: 13 residues. Trimming took off 2 bases at V and 5 bases at J, with 10 bases between the two ends. The CDR3, as DNA: TGTGCCAGCAGCTTAACGATACAGGAGACCCAGTACTTC. It codes for CASSLTIQETQYF.

This clone was detected only once. The chain joins TRBV28 to TRBJ1-1, with D tentatively TRBD1 (5 bases). Germline values: CDR1 MDHEN, CDR2 SYDVKM. The germline V and J ends were trimmed by 3 bases and 3 bases, with 17 bases remaining between them. The CDR3 contains 16 residues. The chain's CDR3 is CASSFRQGGWDTEAFF. The CDR3 coding sequence is TGTGCCAGCAGTTTTCGCCAGGGAGGTTGGGACACTGAAGCTTTCTTT.

The rearrangement uses TRBV28 and TRBJ1-1; D is undetermined. In germline, CDR1 is MDHEN, CDR2 SYDVKM. The CDR3 has 18 amino acids. The V and J ends lost 3 bases and 0 bases respectively, with 20 bases between them. The DNA for the CDR3 is TGTGCCAGCAGTTTCCCCACCTCCGGGAAGACACTGAACACTGAAGCTTTCTTT. Translation gives CASSFPTSGKTLNTEAFF.

The V gene is TRBV4-3, the J gene TRBJ2-1; D is unresolved. From germline, CDR1 is LGHNA and CDR2 YSLEER. V shed 0 bases and J shed 5 bases, with 14 bases lying between them. The CDR3 loop spans 16 amino acids. CDR3 DNA sequence: TGCGCCAGCAGCCAAGAAAGCCAAGCATCGAACAATGAGCAGTTCTTC. Its protein product is CASSQESQASNNEQFF.

The rearrangement uses TRBV24-1 and TRBJ1-2; a possible D gene is TRBD1 (6 bases). Looked up from germline, CDR1 is KGHDR and CDR2 is SFDVKD. The CDR3 is made up of 12 amino acids. The V end lost 4 bases, the J end lost 4 bases, and 6 bases lay between the germline ends. CDR3 coding DNA: TGTGCCACCAGTGAAGGGGGCTATGGCTACACCTTC. It codes for CATSEGGYGYTF.

In its sample, this clone was seen a few times. The V gene is TRBV4-1, the J gene TRBJ1-6; tentative D call: TRBD1 (5 bases). Trimming took off 1 base at V and 8 bases at J, with 9 bases between the two ends. Germline V lookup: CDR1 MGHRA, CDR2 YSYEKL. The CDR3 contains 14 residues. The CDR3 coding sequence is TGCGCCAGCAGCCAAGCCGGGGCGGATTCACCCCTCCACTTT. Protein: CASSQAGADSPLHF.

J is TRBJ2-1 and V is TRBV20-1; D unresolved. The ends were cut back, 3 bases at V and 2 bases at J, with 11 bases in the middle. The CDR3 is 14 amino acids. From germline, CDR1 is DFQATT and CDR2 SNEGSKA (reference sequence). The CDR3 sequence is CSASRRIPYNEQFF. The CDR3 DNA reads as TGCAGTGCTAGTAGGCGGATCCCCTACAATGAGCAGTTCTTC.